The rows below give T cell receptor beta chains drawn from one sample of a study of graft-versus-host responses after intestinal transplantation. Profiling relied on immunoSEQ multiplex PCR, and the TCRdb table lists in-frame clones only, not all of them. The table lists around 6,700 clones, roughly 20% of them singletons. The starting material was alloreactive CD4+ T cells from a mixed lymphocyte reaction culture, obtained before transplantation. The receptors here all came from a human patient who was an organ donor for intestinal transplantation. Each CDR3 is given with its conserved first and last residue. The D gene is left open where the match is weak. Clone size appears in some rows only: once, few, many, or a class for an expanded clone.

abundance	v_gene	d_gene	j_gene	CDR3nt	CDR3aa
-	TRBV6-8	-	TRBJ2-7	TGTGCCAGCAGTGACTACTACGAGCAGTACTTC	CASSDYYEQYF
-	TRBV7-9	TRBD2	TRBJ2-5	TGTGCCAGCAGCTTAGGCGGGGGGGGCCTTGCGGAGACCCAGTACTTC	CASSLGGGGLAETQYF
medium-sized	TRBV7-3	-	TRBJ2-6	TGTGCCAGCAGCTTGACTTACTCTGGGGCCAACGTCCTGACTTTC	CASSLTYSGANVLTF
few	TRBV6-9	-	TRBJ2-2	TGTGCCAGCAGTTACCTAAACACCGGGGAGCTGTTTTTT	CASSYLNTGELFF
-	TRBV18	-	TRBJ1-4	TGTGCCAGCTCACCTTTAAGGGCAACTAATGAAAAACTGTTTTTT	CASSPLRATNEKLFF
-	TRBV7-9	TRBD2	TRBJ2-5	TGTGCCAGCAGCTTCTATGGGACTAGCGGGGGCGAGACCCAGTACTTC	CASSFYGTSGGETQYF
medium-sized	TRBV5-1	TRBD1	TRBJ2-7	TGCGCCAGCAGCTACAACCGGTTCACAGGGGACGAGCAGTACTTC	CASSYNRFTGDEQYF
medium-sized	TRBV11-2	-	TRBJ2-5	TGTGCCAGCAGCTTATCTAGCAGGCGACTAACACAAGAGACCCAGTACTTC	CASSLSSRRLTQETQYF
large	TRBV5-6	TRBD1	TRBJ1-2	TGTGCCAGCAGCCACTGGGACAGGGAGAACTATGGCTACACCTTC	CASSHWDRENYGYTF
-	TRBV11-2	-	TRBJ1-1	TGTGCCAGCAGCTTCCTGCTTAGGGGAGGGGTCACTGAAGCTTTCTTT	CASSFLLRGGVTEAFF
-	TRBV7-9	-	TRBJ2-7	TGTGCCAGCGGCAAGGGGTCCTACGAGCAGTACTTC	CASGKGSYEQYF
medium-sized	TRBV18	-	TRBJ2-1	TGTGCCAGCTCACCCCAGGGTAGGACCTACAATGAGCAGTTCTTC	CASSPQGRTYNEQFF
-	TRBV5-1	-	TRBJ2-5	TGCGCCAGCAGCCACCTCTCTAGCGTATTTCAAGAGACCCAGTACTTC	CASSHLSSVFQETQYF
few	TRBV4-3	-	TRBJ2-3	TGCGCCAGCAGCCCCAGTCGGGGGGCAGAGAGGACAGATACGCAGTATTTT	CASSPSRGAERTDTQYF
medium-sized	TRBV18	-	TRBJ2-7	TGTGCCAGCTCCCCGAGGTTAGGACTTCCAGAGCAGTACTTC	CASSPRLGLPEQYF
few	TRBV7-9	-	TRBJ1-5	TGTGCCAGCAGCCCCCAGGTGTTACAGCCCCAGCATTTT	CASSPQVLQPQHF
-	TRBV5-4	-	TRBJ1-4	TGTGCCAGCAGCCCGATAACCCGGGATCAACTGTTTTTT	CASSPITRDQLFF
few	TRBV7-2	-	TRBJ1-4	TGTGCCAGCAGCTTAAGATCTGGTTCTAATGAAAAACTGTTTTTT	CASSLRSGSNEKLFF
few	TRBV7-8	-	TRBJ2-7	TGTGCCAGCAGCTTAGGGGTCACCGAGCAGTACTTC	CASSLGVTEQYF
few	TRBV11-3	TRBD2	TRBJ2-5	TGTGCCAGCAGCTTTGGATCACTAGCGGCATCGTCAGAGACCCAGTACTTC	CASSFGSLAASSETQYF
-	TRBV6-1	-	TRBJ2-1	TGTGCCAGCAGTGCGAGGACTGCGAAAGATGAGCAGTTCTTC	CASSARTAKDEQFF
few	TRBV5-7	-	TRBJ2-5	TGTGCCAGCAGCGAGGGTCTTCAAGAGACCCAGTACTTC	CASSEGLQETQYF
few	TRBV7-5	-	TRBJ2-3	TGTGCCAGCAGCTTTCTGTTGTATAGCACAGATACGCAGTATTTT	CASSFLLYSTDTQYF
-	TRBV11-1	-	TRBJ2-7	TGTGCCAGCAGCTTCGGACAGCAGTTCGAGCAGTACTTC	CASSFGQQFEQYF
few	TRBV7-2	-	TRBJ1-2	TGTGCCAGCAGCTTACAGTACAGCCTATATGGCTACACCTTC	CASSLQYSLYGYTF
few	TRBV5-4	TRBD2	TRBJ2-3	TGTGCCAGCAGCTTGGAGCTAGCGGGGGGGCTCACAGATACGCAGTATTTT	CASSLELAGGLTDTQYF
-	TRBV6-6	-	TRBJ2-7	TGTGCCAGCAGTTACTCTGCGGGGTACGAGCAGTACTTC	CASSYSAGYEQYF
few	TRBV29-1	TRBD1	TRBJ1-5	TGCAGCGTTGGGACAGGGGGCAATCAGCCCCAGCATTTT	CSVGTGGNQPQHF
few	TRBV5-1	-	TRBJ2-7	TGTGCCAGCAGCTTGGCCGGCTCCTACGAGCAGTACTTC	CASSLAGSYEQYF